The 23 T cell receptor beta chains presented below share a single source sample, sequenced in a study of a mutant IDH1 vaccine in newly diagnosed glioma. These receptors' targets are unknown. As for time point: week 5, during vaccination. Vaccine doses each comprised 300 ug of mutant IDH1 20-mer peptide, with topical imiquimod. Sequencing was performed with immunoSEQ multiplex PCR; in TCRdb, only in-frame clones are kept and a portion is missing. Of around 50,000 clones listed, about 87% were seen once; the top ten hold 4.6%. The sequences come from PBMCs, collected from a glioma patient whose treatment included an IDH1 peptide vaccine. The receptor set was obtained from a middle-aged woman with glioma.

V usage is TRBV18 and J usage is TRBJ1-3; D is unclear. Per the germline V gene, CDR1 is KGHSH and CDR2 is LQKENI. This CDR3 has 14 residues. Trimming cost V 0 bases and J 4 bases, with 7 bases left between them. The CDR3 loop reads CASSPPEAGNTIYF. CDR3 DNA: TGTGCCAGCTCACCACCGGAAGCGGGAAACACCATATATTTT.

This chain links TRBV4-1 with TRBJ2-5, with D uncertain. V dropped 3 bases and J dropped 5 bases, with 10 bases sitting between them. The CDR3 consists of 13 residues. Germline assignment: CDR1 MGHRA and CDR2 YSYEKL. The CDR3 sequence is CASSQGVTETQYF. The CDR3 DNA reads TGCGCCAGCAGCCAGGGCGTTACCGAGACCCAGTACTTC.

This chain joins TRBV6-1 and TRBJ1-2; D uncertain. V lost 2 bases and J 4 bases, leaving 17 bases between the germline ends. Germline V gene data show CDR1 as MNHNS and CDR2 as SASEGT. The CDR3 runs 16 residues. CDR3 nucleotide sequence: TGTGCCAGCAGTGAATATTTTTCATACAGCATCTATGGCTACACCTTC. Translated, it gives CASSEYFSYSIYGYTF.

This clone has a single count. The V gene is TRBV9, the J gene TRBJ2-5; 15 bases line up with TRBD2. Germline assignment: CDR1 SGDLS and CDR2 YYNGEE. The CDR3 covers 19 residues. Trimming removed 4 bases from V and 3 bases from J; junction bases left unmatched: 13. CDR3 residues: CASSPRRTSGGDYKETQYF. CDR3 sequence (DNA): TGTGCCAGCAGCCCCAGAAGGACTAGCGGGGGGGACTATAAAGAGACCCAGTACTTC.

The chain recombines TRBV15 with TRBJ2-2; D uncertain. This CDR3 is built from 15 residues. The ends were cut back, 1 base at V and 1 base at J, with 7 bases in the middle. Germline V gives CDR1 LNHNV, CDR2 YYDKDF (reference sequence). This CDR3 is CATSRVSQNTGELFF. As DNA, the CDR3 is TGTGCCACCAGCAGAGTTAGTCAGAACACCGGGGAGCTGTTTTTT.

The rearrangement links TRBV29-1 to TRBJ2-4; 8 bases fit TRBD2. V dropped 6 bases and J dropped 4; count of bases not matched to a gene: 11. CDR3 length: 15 amino acids. Germline V lookup: CDR1 SQVTM, CDR2 ANQGSEA. The DNA of the CDR3 is TGCAGCGTCGGGGGGGTAGCGGGACTTAAAAACATTCAGTACTTC. It translates to CSVGGVAGLKNIQYF. The entire variable domain, with the rest obtained from reference TRBV29-1 and TRBJ2-4, is as follows: SAVISQKPSRDICQRGTSLTIQCQVDSQVTMMFWYRQQPGQSLTLIATANQGSEATYESGFVIDKFPISRPNLTFSTLTVSNMSPEDSSIYLCSVGGVAGLKNIQYFGAGTRLSVL.

V gene TRBV30 combines with J gene TRBJ1-1; D gene unclear. The CDR3 loop spans 13 amino acids. Germline V CDR1 and CDR2: GTSNPN, SVGIG (reference sequence). Trimming cost V 2 bases and J 6 bases, with 13 bases left between them. For the CDR3, the DNA is TGTGCCTGGAGTTCCCACACGGTCGCTGAAGCTTTCTTT. Residues: CAWSSHTVAEAFF.

The V and J genes are TRBV6-5 and TRBJ2-5; TRBD1 or TRBD2 may be the D gene (5 bases each). The germline V gene encodes CDR1 MNHEY and CDR2 SVGAGI. Trimming removed 4 bases at V and 5 bases at J, with 11 bases between. This CDR3 contains 13 residues. CDR3 loop: CASSSEGRETQYF. The CDR3 DNA sequence: TGTGCCAGCAGTTCCGAGGGGCGCGAGACCCAGTACTTC.

The V gene is TRBV7-8, the J gene TRBJ1-6; possible D gene TRBD1, 6 bases. This CDR3 has 17 amino acids. V was trimmed by 1 base and J by 10 bases, leaving 20 bases between them. The V gene's germline CDR1 is SGHVS and CDR2 FQNEAQ. The CDR3 sequence: CASSLVPPGGGHSPLHF. The CDR3, as DNA: TGTGCCAGCAGCTTAGTCCCCCCAGGAGGGGGTCACTCACCCCTCCACTTT.

This sequence joins TRBV28 and TRBJ1-2; D perhaps matches TRBD1 (5 bases). V was clipped by 3 bases and J by 2 bases, with 16 bases between them. Per the germline V gene, CDR1 is MDHEN and CDR2 is SYDVKM. This CDR3 region has 16 residues. CDR3 sequence (DNA): TGTGCCAGCAGTTTCAGTTACGGGACTGACAACTATGGCTACACCTTC. The encoded protein is CASSFSYGTDNYGYTF.

The V call is TRBV27, the J call TRBJ2-3; perhaps TRBD2 as D (5 bases). V was pared by 5 bases and J by 8 bases, with 20 bases between. Germline-derived CDR1 and CDR2 are MNHEY and SMNVEV (reference sequence). This CDR3 has 15 residues. CDR3 DNA: TGTGCCAGCAGTCCCAGCGGAATAAGCACGGTTACGCAGTATTTT. Translated: CASSPSGISTVTQYF.

This clone occurred once. This chain joins TRBV2 and TRBJ1-2; D ambiguous. The CDR3 contains 15 residues. V was trimmed by 2 bases and J by 1 base, leaving 11 bases between them. Looked up from germline, CDR1 is SNHLY and CDR2 is FYNNEI. CDR3 DNA: TGTGCCAGCAGTGAATGGACCCCCGTTAACTATGGCTACACCTTC. This translates into CASSEWTPVNYGYTF.

V is TRBV7-2 and J is TRBJ2-3, with a possible D match to TRBD1 (5 bases). Germline CDR1 and CDR2: SGHTA and FQGNSA. The V end was cut by 5 bases, the J end by 1 base, with 10 bases between. There are 14 residues in the CDR3. The CDR3 spells CASSQGGGTDTQYF. The CDR3 region has the DNA TGTGCCAGCAGCCAGGGTGGGGGCACAGATACGCAGTATTTT. The entire variable domain, with the rest obtained from reference TRBV7-2 and TRBJ2-3, is as follows: GAGVSQSPSNKVTEKGKDVELRCDPISGHTALYWYRQSLGQGLEFLIYFQGNSAPDKSGLPSDRFSAERTGGSVSTLTIQRTQQEDSAVYLCASSQGGGTDTQYFGPGTRLTVL.

The chain is built from TRBV5-1 and TRBJ2-1, with a possible D match to TRBD2 (5 bases). Between the trimmed V and J ends, which lost 1 base and 6 bases, there was a span of 8 bases. This CDR3 is built from 13 residues. Per the germline V gene, CDR1 is SGHRS and CDR2 is YFSETQ. This chain's CDR3 is CASSLRDVNEQFF. The CDR3 coding sequence is TGCGCCAGCAGCTTGCGGGATGTCAATGAGCAGTTCTTC. The variable domain in full, with the rest retrieved from reference TRBV5-1 and TRBJ2-1, is KAGVTQTPRYLIKTRGQQVTLSCSPISGHRSVSWYQQTPGQGLQFLFEYFSETQRNKGNFPGRFSGRQFSNSRSEMNVSTLELGDSALYLCASSLRDVNEQFFGPGTRLTVL.

This clone was detected only a few times. The chain employs TRBV10-3 and TRBJ1-5; possibly TRBD1 for D (5 bases). V dropped 3 bases and J dropped 3 bases, with 12 bases sitting between them. This CDR3 is 15 amino acids long. Germline loops: CDR1 ENHRY, CDR2 SYGVKD. CDR3 nucleotides: TGTGCCATCAGTGATGGCAGGGCCCCCAATCAGCCCCAGCATTTT. Translation: CAISDGRAPNQPQHF.

This rearrangement joins TRBV7-8 to TRBJ2-1, with TRBD2 matching over 8 bases. The CDR3 runs 15 residues. The trim removed 0 bases at V and 7 bases at J, leaving 5 bases unmatched. The germline CDR1 and CDR2 sequences are SGHVS and FQNEAQ. CDR3 amino acids: CASSLAPGGPNEQFF. In nucleotides, the CDR3 is TGTGCCAGCAGCTTAGCGCCGGGAGGGCCAAATGAGCAGTTCTTC.

The genes are TRBV7-8 and TRBJ2-7, with 11 bases fitting TRBD1. Unmatched junction bases numbered 11, after V lost 4 bases and J lost 6 bases. The CDR3 runs to 16 residues. CDR1 is SGHVS, CDR2 FQNEAQ, per germline. DNA of the CDR3: TGTGCCAGCAGCTCGGACAGGGGGCTTAGGCTCGGCGAGCAGTACTTC. Amino acids: CASSSDRGLRLGEQYF.

This chain links TRBV6-6 with TRBJ2-7; 8 nucleotides agree with TRBD1. Germline CDR1 and CDR2: MNHNY and SVGAGI (reference sequence). Trimming removed 7 bases from V and 0 bases from J; junction bases left unmatched: 8. The length of the CDR3 is 15 residues. The CDR3 nucleotides are TGTGCCAGCAATCCTGACAGGGGCAGCTCCTACGAGCAGTACTTC. Translation: CASNPDRGSSYEQYF.

The V call is TRBV7-9, the J call TRBJ1-6; TRBD1 matches at 9 bases. Germline V gene data show CDR1 as SEHNR and CDR2 as FQNEAQ (reference sequence). The CDR3 runs 14 residues. With V trimmed by 4 bases and J by 10 bases, 5 bases remained unmatched. This chain's CDR3 is CASSSGQGSSPLHF. The DNA of the CDR3 is TGTGCCAGCAGCTCGGGACAGGGCAGCTCACCCCTCCACTTT. Complete variable domain (other parts from reference TRBV7-9 and TRBJ1-6): DTGVSQNPRHKITKRGQNVTFRCDPISEHNRLYWYRQTLGQGPEFLTYFQNEAQLEKSRLLSDRFSAERPKGSFSTLEIQRTEQGDSAMYLCASSSGQGSSPLHFGNGTRLTVT.

The gene calls are TRBV7-2 and TRBJ1-4; 7 bases agree with TRBD1. The germline V gene has CDR1 SGHTA and CDR2 FQGNSA. Trimming removed 0 bases from V and 8 bases from J; junction bases left unmatched: 3. CDR3 length equals 14 residues. The CDR3 region is CASSLAAGGEKLFF. The CDR3 region has the DNA TGTGCCAGCAGCTTAGCGGCAGGGGGAGAAAAACTGTTTTTT.

This chain uses TRBV27 with TRBJ1-1, with D tentatively TRBD1 (5 bases). This CDR3 has 13 amino acids. V lost 3 bases and J 2 bases, leaving 7 bases between the germline ends. The germline V gene encodes CDR1 MNHEY and CDR2 SMNVEV (reference sequence). The CDR3 sequence is CASSLGPNTEAFF. The DNA for the CDR3 is TGTGCCAGCAGTTTGGGGCCAAACACTGAAGCTTTCTTT.

The chain employs TRBV4-3 and TRBJ1-6; maybe TRBD1 (6 bases). The CDR3 sequence is 15 residues long. Germline loops: CDR1 LGHNA, CDR2 YSLEER. V was shortened by 2 bases and J by 8 bases, with 13 bases between the two germline ends. The CDR3 protein is CASSQQNRAYSPLHF. The CDR3 DNA follows: TGCGCCAGCAGCCAACAAAACAGGGCGTATTCACCCCTCCACTTT.

This clone showed up just a few times. The V and J genes are TRBV20-1 and TRBJ2-2; no reliable D call. Germline CDR1 reads DFQATT; CDR2 reads SNEGSKA (reference sequence). The length of the CDR3 is 11 residues. V was cut by 6 bases and J by 5 bases, with 7 bases left in between. As DNA, the CDR3 is TGCAGTGCCGGTCTTACCGGGGAGCTGTTTTTT. Protein sequence: CSAGLTGELFF.